This T cell receptor (beta chain) comes out of a study of vaccination effects on CD4 cells after COVID-19. The wider study: Every well got around 1.9 million PBMC, which were grown with about 9.2 IU/ml IL-2 and 8.5 to 10 ug/ml peptides.

Following 10 days of culture, CD4+ T cells were isolated. Each participant was given two doses of one vaccine (BNT162b2 or mRNA-1273). Vaccine recipients lacked prior SARS-CoV-2 infection and had negative nucleocapsid antibodies. CDR3 length: 15 residues. V was cut by 7 bases and J by 9 bases, with 22 bases left in between. The germline V gene has CDR1 LGHNA and CDR2 YNFKEQ. Assay: immunoSEQ multiplex PCR; the TCRdb copy retains only in-frame clones and omits some. Of roughly 30,000 clones listed, around 69% are singletons. Concerning this clone itself: What it binds is unknown.

The chain is built from TRBV4-2 and TRBJ2-1, with D possibly being TRBD1 (6 bases). The sequence came from a human donor who received a COVID-19 vaccine. Sequences were derived from CD4+ T cells from PBMCs cultured without peptide, sampled after COVID-19 vaccination. The CDR3, as DNA: TGTGCCAGCACAGCCGGGACCAGGGGCGAGGGTGAGCAGTTCTTC. It specifies CASTAGTRGEGEQFF.